This TCR beta chain was captured in a study of PD-L1 blockade in urothelial cancer. Study information: Blood was tested 3 weeks (second dose) and 6 weeks into treatment.

TCRdb's table, derived via immunoSEQ multiplex PCR, lists solely in-frame clones and lacks some. This table holds tens of thousands of clones, roughly 84% found once. The sample's time point: pretreatment peripheral blood. Urothelial carcinoma affected the patients, and it was locally advanced or metastatic. Each patient supplied 1 to 8 pretreatment and on-treatment samples. The germline CDR1 and CDR2 sequences are SGHVS and FNYEAQ. V lost 3 bases and J 7 bases, leaving 16 bases between the germline ends. This CDR3 region has 16 residues. The source was PBMCs, collected around atezolizumab (anti-PD-L1) treatment. This TCR came from a man in his fifties or sixties with urothelial cancer. The rearrangement links TRBV7-6 to TRBJ1-6; weak D call: TRBD1 (5 bases). CDR3 sequence reads: CASSFLPGTENSPLHF. The CDR3 nucleotides read TGTGCCAGCAGCTTCCTGCCCGGGACTGAAAATTCACCCCTCCACTTT.